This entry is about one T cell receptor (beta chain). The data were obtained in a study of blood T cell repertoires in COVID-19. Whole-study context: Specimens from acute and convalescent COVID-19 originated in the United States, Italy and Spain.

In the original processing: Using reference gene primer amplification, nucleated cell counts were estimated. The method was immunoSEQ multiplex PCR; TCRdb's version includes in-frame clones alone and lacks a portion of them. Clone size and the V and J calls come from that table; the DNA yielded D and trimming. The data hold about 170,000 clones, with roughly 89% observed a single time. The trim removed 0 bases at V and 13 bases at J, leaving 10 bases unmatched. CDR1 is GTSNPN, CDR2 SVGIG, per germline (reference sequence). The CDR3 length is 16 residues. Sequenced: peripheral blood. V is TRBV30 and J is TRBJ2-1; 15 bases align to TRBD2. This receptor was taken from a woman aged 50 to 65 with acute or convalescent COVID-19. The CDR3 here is CAWSVGTGLAGGVQFF. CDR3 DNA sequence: TGTGCCTGGAGTGTAGGAACGGGACTAGCGGGGGGCGTACAGTTCTTC.